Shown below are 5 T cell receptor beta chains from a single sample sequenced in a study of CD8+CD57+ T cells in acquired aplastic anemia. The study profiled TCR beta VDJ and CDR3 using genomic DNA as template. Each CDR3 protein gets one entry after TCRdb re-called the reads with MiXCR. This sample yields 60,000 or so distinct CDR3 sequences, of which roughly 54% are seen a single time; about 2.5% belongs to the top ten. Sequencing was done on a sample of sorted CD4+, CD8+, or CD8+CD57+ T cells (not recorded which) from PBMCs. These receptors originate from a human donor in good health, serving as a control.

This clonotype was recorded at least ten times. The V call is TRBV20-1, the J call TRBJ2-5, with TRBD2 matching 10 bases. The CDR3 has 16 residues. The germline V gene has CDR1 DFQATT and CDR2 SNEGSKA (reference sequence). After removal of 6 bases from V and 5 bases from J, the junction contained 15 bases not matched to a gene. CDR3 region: CSAEGGLAGAPETQYF. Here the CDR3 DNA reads TGCAGTGCCGAGGGAGGGCTAGCGGGGGCACCGGAGACCCAGTACTTC.

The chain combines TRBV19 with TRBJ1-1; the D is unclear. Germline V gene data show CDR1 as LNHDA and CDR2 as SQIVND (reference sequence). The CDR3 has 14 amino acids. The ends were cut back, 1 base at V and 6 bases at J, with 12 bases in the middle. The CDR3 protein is CASSIAHGVAEAFF. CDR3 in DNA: TGTGCCAGTAGTATAGCCCACGGGGTAGCTGAAGCTTTCTTT.

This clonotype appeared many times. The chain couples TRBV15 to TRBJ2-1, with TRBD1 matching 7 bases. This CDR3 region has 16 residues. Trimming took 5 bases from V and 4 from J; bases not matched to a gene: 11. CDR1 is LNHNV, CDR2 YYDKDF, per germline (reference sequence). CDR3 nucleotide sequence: TGTGCCACCAGCCCCCCTCACAAGGGGGCTTACAATGAGCAGTTCTTC. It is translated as CATSPPHKGAYNEQFF.

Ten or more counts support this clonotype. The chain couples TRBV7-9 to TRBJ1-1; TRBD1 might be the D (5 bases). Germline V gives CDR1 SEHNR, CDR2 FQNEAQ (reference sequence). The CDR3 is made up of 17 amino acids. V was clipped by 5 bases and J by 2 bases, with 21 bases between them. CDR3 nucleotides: TGTGCCAGCAGCCCCTTCAACGGCAAGGGGCAAAACACTGAAGCTTTCTTT. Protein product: CASSPFNGKGQNTEAFF.

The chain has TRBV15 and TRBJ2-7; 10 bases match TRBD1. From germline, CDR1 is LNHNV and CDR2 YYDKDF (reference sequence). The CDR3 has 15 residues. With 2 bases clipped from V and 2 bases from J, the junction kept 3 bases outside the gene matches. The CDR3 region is CATSRWGQGTYEQYF. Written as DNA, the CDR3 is TGTGCCACCAGCAGATGGGGACAGGGGACCTACGAGCAGTACTTC.